This T cell receptor beta chain was sequenced for a study of T-cell memory formation after mild COVID-19. Study-level findings and limits: Whereas later expanders leaned CD4+, clones contracting day 15 to 85 showed a balanced CD4/CD8 makeup. CD4+ contracting clones were mainly CM and EM; CD8+ ones, EMRA.

Turning to this clonotype: Its specificity is unknown.

Using constant-segment primers, 5'RACE produced TCR alpha and TCR beta cDNA libraries carrying sample barcodes and UMIs. From the 5' RACE reads, TCRdb called clonotypes with MiXCR, one entry per CDR3 protein. Of about 350,000 distinct CDR3 sequences listed, approximately 15% are singletons. Per the germline V gene, CDR1 is MGHRA and CDR2 is YSYEKL. The CDR3 is 15 amino acids. The germline V and J ends were trimmed by 2 bases and 1 base, with 11 bases remaining between them. Sequencing was performed on PBMCs or a T cell subset sorted from them (not recorded which). This clonotype was sampled from a man younger than 35 who had mild COVID-19 (a few samples of this study predate the infection). Cell type and time point are not known. This rearrangement joins TRBV4-1 to TRBJ1-1; D possibly corresponds to TRBD1 (6 bases). This CDR3 reads CASSQSGGQNTEAFF. The CDR3 DNA sequence: TGCGCCAGCAGCCAATCGGGGGGACAGAACACTGAAGCTTTCTTT.